These 29 T cell receptor beta chains were all obtained from the same sample, sequenced in a study of CD8+CD57+ T cells in acquired aplastic anemia. For CDR3 and TCR beta VDJ profiling, genomic DNA was the template used. MiXCR, run by TCRdb on the reads, gives a single entry per CDR3 protein. Of roughly 100,000 distinct CDR3 sequences in the sample, roughly 70% are singletons; the top ten hold over 55%. Only patients with CD8+CD57+ cell expansion on flow cytometry were chosen for sequencing. What was sequenced was sorted CD4+, CD8+, or CD8+CD57+ T cells (not recorded which) from PBMCs. These receptor sequences come from a human donor with aplastic anemia.

The rearrangement joins TRBV7-9 to TRBJ1-1, with TRBD1 matching 10 bases. The CDR3 is 14 residues long. J was trimmed by 5 bases and V by 3 bases; bases with no gene match: 3. CDR1 and CDR2 (germline): SEHNR, FQNEAQ (reference sequence). CDR3 coding DNA: TGTGCCAGCAGCTTGACAGGGGGCGGAACTGAAGCTTTCTTT. It codes for CASSLTGGGTEAFF.

This clonotype was observed once. The chain has TRBV5-1 and TRBJ1-1; D unresolved. This CDR3 contains 13 residues. Trimming pared 2 bases from V and 1 base from J, leaving 6 bases between. Germline V gene data show CDR1 as SGHRS and CDR2 as YFSETQ. The CDR3 reads CASSFDGNTEAFF. The CDR3 DNA follows: TGCGCCAGCAGCTTTGACGGGAACACTGAAGCTTTCTTT.

The chain carries TRBV24-1 and TRBJ1-6; D unclear. The V gene's germline CDR1 is KGHDR and CDR2 SFDVKD. V shed 7 bases and J shed 6 bases, with 9 bases lying between them. CDR3 length: 13 amino acids. CDR3 region: CATREAANSPLHF. The CDR3 DNA is TGTGCCACCAGGGAAGCTGCTAATTCACCCCTCCACTTT.

The chain links TRBV6-1 to TRBJ1-3; no clear D. Trimming cost V 6 bases and J 0 bases, with 9 bases left between them. CDR3 length equals 14 residues. Germline V gene lookup returns CDR1 MNHNS and CDR2 SASEGT. The CDR3: CASSSGSSGNTIYF. The CDR3, as DNA: TGTGCCAGCAGCTCGGGTAGCTCTGGAAACACCATATATTTT.

The J gene is TRBJ2-2, the V gene TRBV6-1; tentatively, D is TRBD1 or TRBD2 (5 bases each). Trimming removed 7 bases at V and 0 bases at J, with 21 bases between. CDR1 and CDR2 from the germline V gene are MNHNS and SASEGT. The length of the CDR3 is 18 residues. This chain's CDR3 is CASIDGLGTYSNTGELFF. The CDR3 bases are TGTGCCAGCATTGATGGTTTAGGGACCTATTCGAACACCGGGGAGCTGTTTTTT.

In its sample, this clonotype was seen once. The chain links TRBV7-3 to TRBJ2-1; D tentatively fits TRBD1 or TRBD2 (6 bases each). Between the trimmed V and J ends, which lost 6 bases and 9 bases, there was a span of 18 bases. Germline V gene sequence: CDR1 SGHTA, CDR2 FQGTGA. CDR3 size: 14 residues. Here the CDR3 reads CASRRQVMGGEQFF. CDR3 bases: TGTGCCAGCAGACGACAGGTTATGGGAGGTGAGCAGTTCTTC.

In the case of this clonotype: A read error may account for a junction end that differs from germline. The genes are TRBV20-1 and TRBJ2-5; D remains unclear. CDR1 and CDR2 from the germline V gene are DFQATT and SNEGSKA (reference sequence). CDR3 size: 10 residues. CDR3 region: CSAGEETQYF. The CDR3 DNA follows: TGCAGTGCTGGAGAAGAGACCCAGTACTTC.

The chain recombines TRBV20-1 with TRBJ1-6; a possible D gene is TRBD1 (5 bases). Germline V gives CDR1 DFQATT, CDR2 SNEGSKA (reference sequence). This CDR3 contains 14 residues. V was clipped by 6 bases and J by 12 bases, with 21 bases between them. The DNA for the CDR3 is TGCAGTGCAGCCCAGGGAGGGAACCATAGACCCCTCCACTTT. It codes for CSAAQGGNHRPLHF.

The table lists this clonotype with a few counts. J is TRBJ1-2 and V is TRBV10-3; the D is unclear. Deletions cut 2 bases from V and 2 bases from J, with 12 bases between. This CDR3 comprises 15 residues. Germline V gives CDR1 ENHRY, CDR2 SYGVKD. CDR3 in DNA: TGTGCCATCAGTGAGGCGTCAGGCGTGAACTATGGCTACACCTTC. This translates into CAISEASGVNYGYTF.

This chain joins TRBV29-1 and TRBJ1-2; D is ambiguous. The CDR3 is 11 residues long. Germline loops: CDR1 SQVTM, CDR2 ANQGSEA. With 7 bases removed from V and 4 bases from J, the gap between germline ends came to 10 bases. The CDR3 DNA is TGCAGCGCCGGCGGAGGCTATGGCTACACCTTC. As protein: CSAGGGYGYTF.

The chain couples TRBV7-6 to TRBJ2-5; the D gene is possibly TRBD2 (6 bases). V lost 5 bases and J 5 bases, leaving 21 bases between the germline ends. The length of the CDR3 is 16 residues. The germline CDR1 and CDR2 sequences are SGHVS and FNYEAQ. Here the CDR3 reads CASSAEGRGAQETQYF. CDR3 nucleotides: TGTGCCAGCAGCGCGGAGGGGAGAGGGGCCCAGGAGACCCAGTACTTC.

The V call is TRBV19, the J call TRBJ2-7; 8 bases align to TRBD1. In germline, CDR1 is LNHDA, CDR2 SQIVND (reference sequence). Trimming at V came to 6 bases and at J to 1 base, leaving 8 bases not matched to a gene. The CDR3 is 15 amino acids. The CDR3 here is CASSADREVSYEQYF. In DNA, the CDR3 is TGTGCCAGTAGCGCGGACAGGGAAGTTTCCTACGAGCAGTACTTC.

This clonotype has only one observation. The chain employs TRBV11-1 and TRBJ1-6, with D tentatively TRBD1 (6 bases). The CDR3 spans 17 residues. V was shortened by 5 bases and J by 8 bases, with 22 bases between the two germline ends. The V gene's germline CDR1 is SGHAT and CDR2 FQDESV (reference sequence). CDR3 amino acids: CASSATLQGSADSPLHF. DNA for the CDR3: TGTGCCAGCAGCGCCACTTTACAGGGCAGTGCGGATTCACCCCTCCACTTT.

This rearrangement joins TRBV20-1 to TRBJ2-1; 14 nucleotides match TRBD2. V was clipped by 1 base and J by 3 bases; unmatched bases: 5. The CDR3 is 17 residues long. Germline-derived CDR1 and CDR2 are DFQATT and SNEGSKA (reference sequence). CDR3 sequence: CSARGTSGRPNYNEQFF. The DNA of the CDR3 is TGCAGTGCTAGAGGGACTAGCGGGAGGCCTAACTACAATGAGCAGTTCTTC.

This clonotype was seen ten or more times. The rearrangement links TRBV3-1 to TRBJ2-3, with D perhaps matching TRBD1 or TRBD2 (5 bases each). Germline CDR1 and CDR2: LGHDT and YNNKEL (reference sequence). The V end lost 4 bases, the J end lost 6 bases, and 14 bases lay between the germline ends. There are 14 residues in the CDR3. The CDR3 is CASSLGTHGDTQYF. Written as DNA, the CDR3 is TGTGCCAGCAGCCTCGGGACCCACGGGGATACGCAGTATTTT.

The V gene is TRBV2, the J gene TRBJ2-7, with TRBD1 matching 10 bases. Germline CDR1 and CDR2: SNHLY and FYNNEI. V shed 9 bases, J shed 2 bases, and the junction held 10 bases outside the gene matches. This CDR3 has 15 residues. The CDR3 nucleotides read TGTGCCAGTGGTCGTCCGGGACAGGGGACCTACGAGCAGTACTTC. Translation gives CASGRPGQGTYEQYF.

V gene TRBV20-1 combines with J gene TRBJ2-7; the D is unclear. Germline V CDR1 and CDR2: DFQATT, SNEGSKA (reference sequence). The CDR3 is made up of 12 amino acids. Trimming stripped 3 bases from V and 6 bases from J, with 12 bases between. The CDR3 DNA reads as TGCAGTGCTAGGGATCTTCGGTCCGAGCAGTACTTC. Its translation is CSARDLRSEQYF.

The chain has TRBV5-5 and TRBJ1-3; 7 bases agree with TRBD1. This CDR3 contains 15 residues. V lost 4 bases to trimming and J lost 0 bases; unmatched junction nucleotides: 4. Per germline, CDR1 SGHKS and CDR2 YYEKEE (reference sequence). This CDR3 reads CASSPGDSSGNTIYF. The CDR3 DNA sequence: TGTGCCAGCAGCCCAGGGGACAGCTCTGGAAACACCATATATTTT.

V and J are TRBV7-9 and TRBJ2-1, with TRBD2 identical over 8 bases. This CDR3 is 13 amino acids long. Germline CDR1 SEHNR, CDR2 FQNEAQ (reference sequence). J gave up 1 base and V 10 bases, and 3 bases lay outside the gene matches. This CDR3 reads CATAGVSYNEQFF. Here the CDR3 DNA reads TGTGCCACAGCGGGGGTGTCCTACAATGAGCAGTTCTTC.

The chain combines TRBV19 with TRBJ2-1; a weak D match, TRBD1 (6 bases). The CDR3 spans 15 residues. V gave up 3 bases and J gave up 4 bases, with 13 bases separating them. The V gene's germline CDR1 is LNHDA and CDR2 SQIVND (reference sequence). The CDR3 region is CASSIAGRGYNEQFF. The CDR3 region has the DNA TGTGCCAGTAGTATTGCGGGCAGGGGTTACAATGAGCAGTTCTTC.

The chain joins TRBV2 to TRBJ1-2, with TRBD1 identical over 8 bases. CDR1 SNHLY and CDR2 FYNNEI come from the germline V gene. V shed 3 bases and J 3 bases; nucleotides not matched to a gene: 3. This CDR3 has 14 residues. The CDR3 nucleotides read TGTGCCAGCAGTGACCAGGGGGCCGACTATGGCTACACCTTC. It yields the protein CASSDQGADYGYTF.

This clonotype occurred once. The J gene is TRBJ1-2, the V gene TRBV2; the D is unclear. There are 14 residues in the CDR3. V was clipped by 3 bases and J by 4 bases, with 12 bases between them. CDR1 SNHLY and CDR2 FYNNEI come from the germline V gene. In nucleotides, the CDR3 is TGTGCCAGCAGTGAGGCGGGAGGATCCTATGGCTACACCTTC. Amino acid sequence: CASSEAGGSYGYTF.

In its sample, this clonotype was seen many times. This rearrangement joins TRBV4-1 to TRBJ2-6; tentatively, D is TRBD1 (6 bases). The germline V gene has CDR1 MGHRA and CDR2 YSYEKL. The V end was cut by 0 bases, the J end by 1 base, with 7 bases between. The length of the CDR3 is 16 residues. CDR3 amino acids: CASSQDGTSGANVLTF. Written as DNA, the CDR3 is TGCGCCAGCAGCCAAGATGGGACATCTGGGGCCAACGTCCTGACTTTC.

The chain combines TRBV2 with TRBJ1-1; D is ambiguous. CDR1 and CDR2 from the germline V gene are SNHLY and FYNNEI. V shed 8 bases and J shed 4 bases, with 8 bases lying between them. The CDR3 contains 11 residues. The CDR3 reads CASRMGTEAFF. CDR3 bases: TGTGCCAGCCGGATGGGCACTGAAGCTTTCTTT.

This clonotype was observed many times. The junction and the germline gene differ at one end; a read error may be behind it. J is TRBJ2-2 and V is TRBV15; no clear D. The CDR3 loop spans 13 amino acids. Germline values: CDR1 LNHNV, CDR2 YYDKDF (reference sequence). CDR3 DNA: TGTGCCACCAGCGGAGACCCAACCGGGGAGCTGTTTTTT. It codes for CATSGDPTGELFF.

V usage is TRBV7-2 and J usage is TRBJ1-2; 10 positions agree with TRBD1. The germline gives CDR1 SGHTA, CDR2 FQGNSA. J gave up 5 bases and V 1 base, and 1 base lay outside the gene matches. There are 14 residues in the CDR3. The CDR3 bases are TGTGCCAGCAGCTTAGGGGACAGGGGATATGGCTACACCTTC. Amino acids: CASSLGDRGYGYTF.

This chain's CDR3 is CASGTGASRTEAFF. In nucleotides, the CDR3 is TGTGCCAGCGGGACAGGGGCCTCGAGGACTGAAGCTTTCTTT. This chain links TRBV27 with TRBJ1-1; 10 bases align to TRBD1. The germline gives CDR1 MNHEY, CDR2 SMNVEV (reference sequence). This CDR3 is built from 14 residues. The V segment lost 8 bases and the J segment 5 bases; nucleotides outside the gene matches: 8.

This rearrangement joins TRBV10-3 to TRBJ1-5, with D possibly being TRBD1 (6 bases). The CDR3 spans 12 residues. Deletions cut 9 bases from V and 10 bases from J, with 16 bases between. Germline CDR1 and CDR2: ENHRY and SYGVKD. In DNA, the CDR3 is TGTGCCATACGACAGGACGGTTACCCCCAGCATTTT. Its translation is CAIRQDGYPQHF.

V and J are TRBV9 and TRBJ1-2; no reliable D call. V was clipped by 0 bases and J by 5 bases, with 2 bases between them. Germline V CDR1 and CDR2: SGDLS, YYNGEE. CDR3 length: 11 residues. CDR3 coding DNA: TGTGCCAGCAGCGTAGGGTATGGCTACACCTTC. Protein sequence: CASSVGYGYTF.